Below are 25 T cell receptor beta chains sequenced from a single sample in a study of graft-versus-host responses after intestinal transplantation. Data came from immunoSEQ multiplex PCR; TCRdb stores just in-frame clones and leaves some out. The sample holds 96,000 or so clones, approximately 90% seen once. These receptors have no identified antigens. This sample comprised unstimulated CD4+ T cells sorted from spleen or lymph node cells, obtained before intestinal transplant. These receptor sequences come from a human donor who received an intestinal transplant.

The chain recombines TRBV10-3 with TRBJ1-5; D uncertain. Germline CDR1 reads ENHRY; CDR2 reads SYGVKD. The CDR3 runs 16 residues. The V end was cut by 0 bases, the J end by 1 base, with 10 bases between. CDR3 sequence: CAISESGDLSNQPQHF. The CDR3 DNA reads as TGTGCCATCAGTGAGTCCGGCGACTTAAGCAATCAGCCCCAGCATTTT.

Only a few counts were recorded for this clone. The V and J genes are TRBV11-3 and TRBJ1-2; 9 bases are shared with TRBD1. CDR3 length equals 12 residues. The germline V gene encodes CDR1 SGHNT and CDR2 YENEEA. The trim removed 5 bases at V and 7 bases at J, leaving 2 bases unmatched. CDR3 nucleotides: TGTGCCAGCAGCCGGGACAGGGTTGGCTACACCTTC. Protein sequence: CASSRDRVGYTF.

This sequence joins TRBV30 and TRBJ2-3; 8 bases align to TRBD2. V was pared by 4 bases and J by 2 bases, with 5 bases of the junction left unmatched. Germline CDR1 is GTSNPN and CDR2 is SVGIG (reference sequence). CDR3 length equals 14 residues. Here the CDR3 reads CAWMWRGATDTQYF. The CDR3 DNA sequence: TGTGCCTGGATGTGGCGGGGGGCCACAGATACGCAGTATTTT.

CDR3 DNA sequence: TGTGCCAGCAGTGTATCCCTAGCGGACACCGGGGAGCTGTTTTTT. As protein: CASSVSLADTGELFF. The chain carries TRBV2 and TRBJ2-2; 7 bases align to TRBD2. After removal of 4 bases from V and 3 bases from J, the junction contained 5 bases not matched to a gene. Per germline, CDR1 SNHLY and CDR2 FYNNEI. The CDR3 is made up of 15 amino acids.

The V gene is TRBV5-1, the J gene TRBJ2-3; TRBD2 matches 13 bases. V was clipped by 0 bases and J by 1 base; unmatched bases: 2. The germline V gene encodes CDR1 SGHRS and CDR2 YFSETQ. The CDR3 consists of 17 residues. CDR3 sequence reads: CASSLGGTSGGTDTQYF. In nucleotides, the CDR3 is TGCGCCAGCAGCTTGGGGGGGACTAGCGGGGGCACAGATACGCAGTATTTT.

The V and J genes are TRBV13 and TRBJ1-5; D is perhaps TRBD1 (6 bases). This CDR3 region has 15 residues. The germline V gene has CDR1 PRHDT and CDR2 FYEKMQ (reference sequence). Trimming stripped 0 bases from V and 6 bases from J, with 12 bases between. The chain's CDR3 is CASSLGQGEGQPQHF. The DNA for the CDR3 is TGTGCCAGCAGCTTAGGACAGGGCGAGGGTCAGCCCCAGCATTTT.

The rearrangement links TRBV6-6 to TRBJ2-2; D possibly corresponds to TRBD1 (6 bases). V lost 6 bases and J 0 bases, leaving 14 bases between the germline ends. This CDR3 contains 16 residues. Germline CDR1 MNHNY, CDR2 SVGAGI (reference sequence). The DNA for the CDR3 is TGTGCCAGCAGGATCGCCGGGACACCGAACACCGGGGAGCTGTTTTTT. Protein: CASRIAGTPNTGELFF.

The chain recombines TRBV25-1 with TRBJ2-2, with D possibly being TRBD1 (5 bases). The CDR3 is made up of 14 amino acids. The ends were cut back, 5 bases at V and 6 bases at J, with 13 bases in the middle. Germline V CDR1 and CDR2: MGHDK, SYGVNS. The CDR3 loop is CASSRLPGPGELFF. CDR3 sequence (DNA): TGTGCCAGCAGTCGCCTCCCAGGGCCCGGGGAGCTGTTTTTT.

V gene TRBV10-3 combines with J gene TRBJ1-4; tentatively, D is TRBD1 (6 bases). CDR3 size: 13 residues. V lost 8 bases, J lost 5 bases, and 12 bases lay in between. Germline V gene sequence: CDR1 ENHRY, CDR2 SYGVKD. CDR3 nucleotide sequence: TGTGCCATCGACGGACAGCGGAATGAAAAACTGTTTTTT. It translates to CAIDGQRNEKLFF.

This clone has a single count. This chain uses TRBV28 with TRBJ2-1, with TRBD2 identical over 8 bases. V gave up 6 bases and J gave up 7 bases; unmatched junction bases: 14. CDR1 is MDHEN and CDR2 is SYDVKM in the germline V gene. CDR3 length equals 16 residues. CDR3 sequence: CASSPEGLDSRNEQFF. The CDR3 bases are TGTGCCAGCAGCCCAGAGGGACTAGATTCTAGGAATGAGCAGTTCTTC.

V gene TRBV7-9 combines with J gene TRBJ2-3, with 8 bases matching TRBD2. The CDR3 length is 17 residues. J gave up 4 bases and V 4 bases, and 13 bases lay outside the gene matches. Germline CDR1 is SEHNR and CDR2 is FQNEAQ (reference sequence). CDR3 residues: CASSYGVSGERADTQYF. The CDR3 region has the DNA TGTGCCAGCAGCTATGGGGTTAGCGGGGAAAGGGCAGATACGCAGTATTTT. Using reference TRBV7-9 and TRBJ2-3 for the parts outside the CDR3, the full variable domain is DTGVSQNPRHKITKRGQNVTFRCDPISEHNRLYWYRQTLGQGPEFLTYFQNEAQLEKSRLLSDRFSAERPKGSFSTLEIQRTEQGDSAMYLCASSYGVSGERADTQYFGPGTRLTVL.

V usage is TRBV4-2 and J usage is TRBJ1-1; 9 bases fit TRBD1. The germline gives CDR1 LGHNA, CDR2 YNFKEQ. CDR3 length equals 15 residues. With V trimmed by 0 bases and J by 7 bases, 6 bases remained unmatched. The CDR3: CASSQEGTGGLEAFF. The CDR3 DNA is TGTGCCAGCAGCCAAGAGGGAACAGGGGGCCTTGAAGCTTTCTTT.

This clone was recorded once. V usage is TRBV7-7 and J usage is TRBJ2-5; D unresolved. The V gene lost 1 base and the J gene lost 7 bases, with 10 bases spanning the gap. Germline V gives CDR1 SSHAT, CDR2 FNYEAQ (reference sequence). CDR3 length equals 13 residues. In DNA, the CDR3 is TGTGCCAGCAGCTTAGACCTCTGGGCGACCCAGTACTTC. Its protein product is CASSLDLWATQYF. Full variable domain (rest looked up from reference TRBV7-7 and TRBJ2-5): GAGVSQSPRYKVTKRGQDVTLRCDPISSHATLYWYQQALGQGPEFLTYFNYEAQPDKSGLPSDRFSAERPEGSISTLTIQRTEQRDSAMYRCASSLDLWATQYFGPGTRLLVL.

This clone is a singleton in its sample. The chain has TRBV6-5 and TRBJ1-2; D uncertain. There are 13 residues in the CDR3. Germline V gene data show CDR1 as MNHEY and CDR2 as SVGAGI. Trimming removed 2 bases at V and 6 bases at J, with 10 bases between. Here the CDR3 reads CASSYGSGNGYTF. Written as DNA, the CDR3 is TGTGCCAGCAGTTACGGATCGGGGAATGGCTACACCTTC.

The genes are TRBV7-9 and TRBJ2-3, with 10 bases fitting TRBD2. V lost 3 bases and J lost 4; bases outside the gene matches: 7. The CDR3 spans 16 residues. Per germline, CDR1 SEHNR and CDR2 FQNEAQ (reference sequence). The CDR3 protein is CASSFGASGGADTQYF. DNA of the CDR3: TGTGCCAGCAGCTTTGGGGCTAGCGGGGGCGCAGATACGCAGTATTTT. The full variable domain, with the rest looked up from reference TRBV7-9 and TRBJ2-3, is DTGVSQNPRHKITKRGQNVTFRCDPISEHNRLYWYRQTLGQGPEFLTYFQNEAQLEKSRLLSDRFSAERPKGSFSTLEIQRTEQGDSAMYLCASSFGASGGADTQYFGPGTRLTVL.

The chain combines TRBV5-1 with TRBJ2-1; D ambiguous. The length of the CDR3 is 13 residues. V was cut by 3 bases and J by 8 bases, with 12 bases left in between. Germline V CDR1 and CDR2: SGHRS, YFSETQ. This CDR3 reads CASSSLISDEQFF. CDR3 nucleotides: TGCGCCAGCAGCTCACTTATATCCGATGAGCAGTTCTTC.

This clone was seen just once. The V gene is TRBV5-3, the J gene TRBJ2-1, with 9 bases lining up with TRBD1. TRBV5-3 is classed as an ORF, of uncertain function. V lost 9 bases and J lost 8; bases outside the gene matches: 9. The CDR3 totals 13 residues. Here the CDR3 reads CATPDRGRDEQFF. The CDR3 bases are TGTGCCACTCCGGACAGGGGAAGGGATGAGCAGTTCTTC.

The chain uses TRBV5-4 and TRBJ1-1, with a tentative D call TRBD1 (5 bases). Trimming cost V 4 bases and J 5 bases, with 12 bases left between them. The CDR3 sequence is 13 residues long. Germline assignment: CDR1 SGHNT and CDR2 YYREEE (reference sequence). The CDR3: CASSRGRGTEAFF. CDR3 DNA: TGTGCCAGCAGCCGGGGACGGGGGACTGAAGCTTTCTTT.

J is TRBJ1-6 and V is TRBV5-1, with 7 positions matching TRBD1. This CDR3 contains 15 residues. V was clipped by 6 bases and J by 6 bases; unmatched bases: 9. CDR1 is SGHRS and CDR2 is YFSETQ in the germline V gene. For the CDR3, the DNA is TGCGCCAGCACCCATCAGACAGGGACTAATTCACCCCTCCACTTT. Its protein is CASTHQTGTNSPLHF.

This chain joins TRBV6-5 and TRBJ1-2, with 8 bases matching TRBD1. The germline gives CDR1 MNHEY, CDR2 SVGAGI. This CDR3 comprises 13 residues. V gave up 4 bases and J gave up 6 bases; unmatched junction bases: 4. CDR3 in DNA: TGTGCCAGCAGTTTTGGACAGGGAAATGGCTACACCTTC. It encodes CASSFGQGNGYTF.

The CDR3 loop is CASSTDRLNQPQHF. CDR3 bases: TGTGCCAGCAGTACGGACAGGCTTAATCAGCCCCAGCATTTT. This chain links TRBV27 with TRBJ1-5; 7 bases map to TRBD1. Germline CDR1 reads MNHEY; CDR2 reads SMNVEV (reference sequence). This CDR3 region has 14 residues. V lost 5 bases, J lost 4 bases, and 5 bases stayed unmatched.

The chain combines TRBV18 with TRBJ2-7, with TRBD1 identical over 9 bases. V lost 6 bases to trimming and J lost 3 bases; unmatched junction nucleotides: 3. The germline CDR1 and CDR2 sequences are KGHSH and LQKENI. The CDR3 loop spans 13 amino acids. The CDR3, as DNA: TGTGCCAGCTCCCAGGGACAGGGCTACGAGCAGTACTTC. Its translation is CASSQGQGYEQYF.

The gene calls are TRBV5-1 and TRBJ1-5; D uncertain. V was clipped by 0 bases and J by 6 bases, with 10 bases between them. CDR3 length: 14 residues. Germline CDR1 SGHRS, CDR2 YFSETQ. The CDR3 DNA reads as TGCGCCAGCAGCTTGGATCGGGGTAGTCAGCCCCAGCATTTT. It is translated as CASSLDRGSQPQHF.

The V call is TRBV18, the J call TRBJ1-1; 9 nucleotides match TRBD1. The CDR3 covers 15 residues. The germline V gene encodes CDR1 KGHSH and CDR2 LQKENI. V dropped 5 bases and J dropped 1; count of bases not matched to a gene: 5. CDR3 amino acids: CASSSPGQGNTEAFF. The CDR3, as DNA: TGTGCCAGCTCATCCCCGGGACAGGGGAACACTGAAGCTTTCTTT. The variable domain in full, with the rest retrieved from reference TRBV18 and TRBJ1-1, is NAGVMQNPRHLVRRRGQEARLRCSPMKGHSHVYWYRQLPEEGLKFMVYLQKENIIDESGMPKERFSAEFPKEGPSILRIQQVVRGDSAAYFCASSSPGQGNTEAFFGQGTRLTVV.

This rearrangement joins TRBV18 to TRBJ1-1; a possible D gene is TRBD1 (5 bases). The V gene's germline CDR1 is KGHSH and CDR2 LQKENI. V was shortened by 2 bases and J by 2 bases, with 12 bases between the two germline ends. This CDR3 has 15 residues. The CDR3 is CASSPYGGKNTEAFF. DNA for the CDR3: TGTGCCAGCTCACCATATGGGGGGAAAAACACTGAAGCTTTCTTT. The variable domain in full, completed from reference TRBV18 and TRBJ1-1, reads NAGVMQNPRHLVRRRGQEARLRCSPMKGHSHVYWYRQLPEEGLKFMVYLQKENIIDESGMPKERFSAEFPKEGPSILRIQQVVRGDSAAYFCASSPYGGKNTEAFFGQGTRLTVV.